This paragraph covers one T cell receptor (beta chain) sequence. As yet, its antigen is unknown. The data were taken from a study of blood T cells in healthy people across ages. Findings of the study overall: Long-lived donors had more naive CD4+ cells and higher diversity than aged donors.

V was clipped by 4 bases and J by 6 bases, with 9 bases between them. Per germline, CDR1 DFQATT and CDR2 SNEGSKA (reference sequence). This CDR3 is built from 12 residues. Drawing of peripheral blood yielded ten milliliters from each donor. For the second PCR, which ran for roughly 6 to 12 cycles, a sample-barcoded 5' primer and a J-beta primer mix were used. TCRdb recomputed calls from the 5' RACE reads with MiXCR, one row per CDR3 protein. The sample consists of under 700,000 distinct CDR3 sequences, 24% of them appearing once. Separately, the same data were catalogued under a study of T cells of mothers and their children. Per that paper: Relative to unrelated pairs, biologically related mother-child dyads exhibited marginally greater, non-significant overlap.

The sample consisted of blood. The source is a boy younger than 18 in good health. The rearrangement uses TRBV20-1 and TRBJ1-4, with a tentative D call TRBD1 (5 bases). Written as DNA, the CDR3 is TGCAGTGCTACCCAGGGTGATGAAAAACTGTTTTTT. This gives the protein CSATQGDEKLFF.